Following are 28 T cell receptor beta chains from one sample sequenced in a study of T cell repertoires in aging, cancer and after chemotherapy. TRB rearrangements spanning V, D and J were amplified using mixed TRB-A/B primers. TCRdb re-called the multiplex PCR reads with MiXCR, one entry per CDR3 protein. The sample consists of approximately 2,300 distinct CDR3 sequences, under 55% of them appearing once. Peripheral blood genomic DNA, not sorted cells or RNA, was the template. Sample: blood. The receptors come from a human donor with a solid tumor.

This chain joins TRBV18 and TRBJ1-1; D perhaps matches TRBD1 (5 bases). V gave up 0 bases and J gave up 7 bases, with 15 bases separating them. The germline V gene encodes CDR1 KGHSH and CDR2 LQKENI. The CDR3 extends over 15 amino acids. For the CDR3, the DNA is TGTGCCAGCTCACCACCCGGGGACCTAAGACTTGAAGCTTTCTTT. This translates into CASSPPGDLRLEAFF. The full variable domain, completed using reference TRBV18 and TRBJ1-1, is NAGVMQNPRHLVRRRGQEARLRCSPMKGHSHVYWYRQLPEEGLKFMVYLQKENIIDESGMPKERFSAEFPKEGPSILRIQQVVRGDSAAYFCASSPPGDLRLEAFFGQGTRLTVV.

The CDR3 DNA reads TGTGCCAGCAGCTCAGACAGCTACAATGAGCAGTTCTTC. Translation gives CASSSDSYNEQFF. The chain recombines TRBV5-4 with TRBJ2-1, with a weak D call TRBD1 (5 bases). CDR3 length: 13 residues. V shed 3 bases and J shed 3 bases, with 7 bases lying between them. Germline values: CDR1 SGHNT, CDR2 YYREEE (reference sequence). Complete variable domain (other parts from reference TRBV5-4 and TRBJ2-1): ETGVTQSPTHLIKTRGQQVTLRCSSQSGHNTVSWYQQALGQGPQFIFQYYREEENGRGNFPPRFSGLQFPNYSSELNVNALELDDSALYLCASSSDSYNEQFFGPGTRLTVL.

CDR3 nucleotides: TGTGCCAGTAGTATGGGACGAGGGACTGAAGCTTTCTTT. Translating gives CASSMGRGTEAFF. The gene calls are TRBV19 and TRBJ1-1, with D maybe TRBD1 (5 bases). Germline CDR1 LNHDA, CDR2 SQIVND (reference sequence). This CDR3 is built from 13 residues. V was shortened by 3 bases and J by 5 bases, with 10 bases between the two germline ends.

This sequence joins TRBV6-1 and TRBJ2-5, with D tentatively TRBD2 (6 bases). Deletions cut 6 bases from V and 4 bases from J, with 18 bases between. Germline V gene lookup returns CDR1 MNHNS and CDR2 SASEGT. The CDR3 consists of 15 residues. CDR3 sequence (DNA): TGTGCCAGCAGCACAGTCCCCGGGGGTAGAGAGACCCAGTACTTC. This encodes CASSTVPGGRETQYF.

The chain joins TRBV7-6 to TRBJ1-4, with 7 bases identical to TRBD1. This CDR3 has 13 residues. V was pared by 5 bases and J by 8 bases, with 5 bases of the junction left unmatched. The V gene's germline CDR1 is SGHVS and CDR2 FNYEAQ. The CDR3 coding sequence is TGTGCCAGCAGCCTTTCGACAGGGGAAAAACTGTTTTTT. Translation: CASSLSTGEKLFF.

V is TRBV27 and J is TRBJ2-7; tentative D call: TRBD1 (5 bases). The CDR3 runs 16 residues. Looked up from germline, CDR1 is MNHEY and CDR2 is SMNVEV (reference sequence). Trimming stripped 3 bases from V and 2 bases from J, with 17 bases between. The CDR3 sequence is CASSFQAGYLTYEQYF. CDR3 DNA sequence: TGTGCCAGCAGTTTCCAAGCAGGGTATTTAACCTACGAGCAGTACTTC.

This chain connects TRBV20-1 to TRBJ2-7, with a weak D call TRBD1 (5 bases). V was shortened by 0 bases and J by 3 bases, with 9 bases between the two germline ends. This CDR3 region has 13 residues. Germline lookup yields CDR1 DFQATT and CDR2 SNEGSKA (reference sequence). The CDR3 sequence is CSARDVDSYEQYF. CDR3 DNA: TGCAGTGCTAGAGATGTCGACAGCTACGAGCAGTACTTC.

A few counts support this clonotype. The chain joins TRBV6-5 to TRBJ2-7; maybe TRBD1 (6 bases). This CDR3 spans 15 amino acids. Trimming took 8 bases from V and 2 from J, leaving 19 bases between them. The germline V gene has CDR1 MNHEY and CDR2 SVGAGI. The chain's CDR3 is CASSVTGWNPYEQYF. Here the CDR3 DNA reads TGTGCCAGCTCTGTTACAGGGTGGAATCCCTACGAGCAGTACTTC.

J is TRBJ2-2 and V is TRBV11-2, with D perhaps matching TRBD1 (5 bases). V shed 5 bases and J shed 6 bases, with 10 bases lying between them. From germline, CDR1 is SGHAT and CDR2 FQNNGV. The length of the CDR3 is 13 residues. DNA for the CDR3: TGTGCCAGCAGCCCACAGGAGTCCGGGGAGCTGTTTTTT. It codes for CASSPQESGELFF.

A few counts support this clonotype. The chain carries TRBV5-5 and TRBJ1-1; D call uncertain. V lost 2 bases and J lost 1, with 9 bases in between. This CDR3 is 14 amino acids long. CDR1 is SGHKS, CDR2 YYEKEE, per germline (reference sequence). CDR3 in DNA: TGTGCCAGCAGCTTACTGACCGCGAACACTGAAGCTTTCTTT. It is translated as CASSLLTANTEAFF.

This clonotype is termed large. The J gene is TRBJ1-2, the V gene TRBV6-5, with no clear D. Per germline, CDR1 MNHEY and CDR2 SVGAGI. The CDR3 runs to 12 residues. Trimming pared 7 bases from V and 5 bases from J, leaving 11 bases between. The CDR3: CASMGSGYGYTF. CDR3 nucleotides: TGTGCCAGCATGGGGAGTGGGTATGGCTACACCTTC.

This clonotype has just one count. The chain recombines TRBV20-1 with TRBJ2-3; tentative D call: TRBD1 (6 bases). The germline V gene has CDR1 DFQATT and CDR2 SNEGSKA (reference sequence). This CDR3 has 16 amino acids. Trimming removed 3 bases at V and 2 bases at J, with 18 bases between. The CDR3: CSASYTDSLFTDTQYF. The CDR3 DNA reads TGCAGTGCTAGCTACACGGACAGCCTATTCACAGATACGCAGTATTTT.

The chain carries TRBV19 and TRBJ2-1; 12 positions agree with TRBD2. Germline V CDR1 and CDR2: LNHDA, SQIVND (reference sequence). With V trimmed by 2 bases and J by 4 bases, 6 bases remained unmatched. The CDR3 loop spans 17 amino acids. The CDR3 sequence: CASSINRTSGEYNEQFF. The CDR3 bases are TGTGCCAGTAGTATAAATAGGACTAGCGGGGAGTACAATGAGCAGTTCTTC.

This chain connects TRBV10-3 to TRBJ1-4; 7 bases are shared with TRBD1. CDR1 is ENHRY and CDR2 is SYGVKD in the germline V gene. V dropped 8 bases and J dropped 8; count of bases not matched to a gene: 11. This CDR3 is 14 amino acids long. The DNA for the CDR3 is TGTGCCATCTCAATGACAGGGACGAGGGAAAAACTGTTTTTT. This sequence encodes CAISMTGTREKLFF.

This clonotype was seen just once. The CDR3 here is CATAEGQGGNQPQHF. DNA for the CDR3: TGTGCCACCGCAGAGGGACAGGGTGGGAATCAGCCCCAGCATTTT. The chain uses TRBV10-3 and TRBJ1-5; 9 bases are shared with TRBD1. Per germline, CDR1 ENHRY and CDR2 SYGVKD. V shed 10 bases, J shed 4 bases, and the junction held 11 bases outside the gene matches. The CDR3 covers 15 residues.

The genes are TRBV15 and TRBJ1-1; TRBD1 matches at 7 bases. Germline V gives CDR1 LNHNV, CDR2 YYDKDF (reference sequence). This CDR3 is built from 14 residues. Germline trimming cut 8 bases from V and 6 bases from J; bases unmatched to any gene: 12. CDR3 sequence: CATAPGTVTPEAFF. The DNA for the CDR3 is TGTGCCACCGCCCCTGGGACAGTCACGCCTGAAGCTTTCTTT.

The rearrangement links TRBV14 to TRBJ1-2; weak D call: TRBD1 (5 bases). This CDR3 has 17 amino acids. Germline loops: CDR1 SGHDN, CDR2 FVKESK. V was trimmed by 1 base and J by 6 bases, leaving 21 bases between them. The CDR3 spells CASSQGPAARLGHGYTF. The CDR3 DNA is TGTGCCAGCAGCCAAGGACCCGCCGCCAGATTGGGACATGGCTACACCTTC.

The genes are TRBV20-1 and TRBJ1-2; no firm D call. CDR3 length: 12 residues. Germline V CDR1 and CDR2: DFQATT, SNEGSKA (reference sequence). The ends were cut back, 5 bases at V and 3 bases at J, with 10 bases in the middle. The CDR3 spells CSASRPDYGYTF. As DNA, the CDR3 is TGCAGTGCTTCTCGACCGGACTATGGCTACACCTTC.

The rearrangement uses TRBV29-1 and TRBJ2-7, with a possible D match to TRBD1 (6 bases). The CDR3 length is 12 residues. Trimming left V 8 bases short and J 7 bases short, with 18 bases between. Germline CDR1 reads SQVTM; CDR2 reads ANQGSEA. The CDR3 sequence is CSYRRTEGEQYF. The CDR3 DNA reads as TGCAGCTATAGACGGACAGAGGGGGAGCAGTACTTC.

A few counts support this clonotype. This rearrangement joins TRBV7-2 to TRBJ1-2; no clear D gene. The CDR3 contains 12 residues. Germline assignment: CDR1 SGHTA and CDR2 FQGNSA. V shed 3 bases and J shed 1 base, with 3 bases lying between them. The CDR3 sequence is CASSFVNYGYTF. The DNA of the CDR3 is TGTGCCAGCAGCTTTGTTAACTATGGCTACACCTTC.

The CDR3 is CASSEDEARETQYF. CDR3 DNA sequence: TGTGCCAGCAGTGAAGATGAAGCGAGAGAGACCCAGTACTTC. This sequence joins TRBV6-1 and TRBJ2-5; D remains ambiguous. Germline-derived CDR1 and CDR2 are MNHNS and SASEGT. Trimming left V 1 base short and J 4 bases short, with 10 bases between. The CDR3 totals 14 residues.

The chain employs TRBV6-6 and TRBJ2-1, with 8 bases matching TRBD2. V shed 2 bases and J 2 bases; nucleotides not matched to a gene: 2. The CDR3 length is 15 residues. Germline V gene sequence: CDR1 MNHNY, CDR2 SVGAGI (reference sequence). The CDR3 nucleotides are TGTGCCAGCAGTTACGCGGGGGGCCCCTACAATGAGCAGTTCTTC. Translating gives CASSYAGGPYNEQFF.

This clonotype occurred a few times. V gene TRBV6-1 combines with J gene TRBJ1-2; the D is unclear. The CDR3 totals 13 residues. Trimming pared 0 bases from V and 6 bases from J, leaving 8 bases between. The germline V gene encodes CDR1 MNHNS and CDR2 SASEGT. CDR3 nucleotides: TGTGCCAGCAGTGAAGCCACGCCTGATGGCTACACCTTC. Translated: CASSEATPDGYTF.

This clonotype has more than one count but fewer than ten. This chain uses TRBV6-1 with TRBJ2-7; 8 positions agree with TRBD1. From germline, CDR1 is MNHNS and CDR2 SASEGT. CDR3 length equals 16 residues. Unmatched junction bases numbered 11, after V lost 5 bases and J lost 2 bases. The DNA for the CDR3 is TGTGCCAGCAGTAAGGACAGGGCAAGAGAAACCTACGAGCAGTACTTC. It encodes CASSKDRARETYEQYF.

This clonotype was seen only a few times. The rearrangement links TRBV6-1 to TRBJ1-3; D ambiguous. Trimming removed 3 bases at V and 4 bases at J, with 13 bases between. Germline CDR1 reads MNHNS; CDR2 reads SASEGT. CDR3 length equals 15 residues. CDR3 loop: CASSDFRPAGNTIYF. The CDR3 DNA reads TGTGCCAGCAGTGATTTTCGACCAGCGGGAAACACCATATATTTT.

In nucleotides, the CDR3 is TGTGCCAGCAGCCGAAATCCAGGGGAGCAGTTCTTC. Its protein is CASSRNPGEQFF. J is TRBJ2-1 and V is TRBV7-9; perhaps TRBD1 as D (5 bases). Germline CDR1 reads SEHNR; CDR2 reads FQNEAQ (reference sequence). The CDR3 totals 12 residues. V was shortened by 5 bases and J by 10 bases, with 12 bases between the two germline ends. The variable domain in full, completed from reference TRBV7-9 and TRBJ2-1, reads DTGVSQNPRHKITKRGQNVTFRCDPISEHNRLYWYRQTLGQGPEFLTYFQNEAQLEKSRLLSDRFSAERPKGSFSTLEIQRTEQGDSAMYLCASSRNPGEQFFGPGTRLTVL.

This clonotype was observed a few times. The V and J genes are TRBV27 and TRBJ1-6; a possible D gene is TRBD1 (6 bases). The germline V and J ends were trimmed by 2 bases and 3 bases, with 17 bases remaining between them. This CDR3 has 18 residues. CDR1 is MNHEY and CDR2 is SMNVEV in the germline V gene (reference sequence). The CDR3 loop is CASSLGFGGGNYNSPLHF. The CDR3 DNA follows: TGTGCCAGCAGTTTAGGATTTGGCGGGGGCAACTATAATTCACCCCTCCACTTT.

The chain couples TRBV7-9 to TRBJ1-1; D is unresolved. The CDR3 spans 13 residues. The germline V gene encodes CDR1 SEHNR and CDR2 FQNEAQ (reference sequence). V was pared by 6 bases and J by 2 bases, with 10 bases between. The CDR3 bases are TGTGCCAGCAGTTTCGACGGCAACACTGAAGCTTTCTTT. Its translation is CASSFDGNTEAFF.